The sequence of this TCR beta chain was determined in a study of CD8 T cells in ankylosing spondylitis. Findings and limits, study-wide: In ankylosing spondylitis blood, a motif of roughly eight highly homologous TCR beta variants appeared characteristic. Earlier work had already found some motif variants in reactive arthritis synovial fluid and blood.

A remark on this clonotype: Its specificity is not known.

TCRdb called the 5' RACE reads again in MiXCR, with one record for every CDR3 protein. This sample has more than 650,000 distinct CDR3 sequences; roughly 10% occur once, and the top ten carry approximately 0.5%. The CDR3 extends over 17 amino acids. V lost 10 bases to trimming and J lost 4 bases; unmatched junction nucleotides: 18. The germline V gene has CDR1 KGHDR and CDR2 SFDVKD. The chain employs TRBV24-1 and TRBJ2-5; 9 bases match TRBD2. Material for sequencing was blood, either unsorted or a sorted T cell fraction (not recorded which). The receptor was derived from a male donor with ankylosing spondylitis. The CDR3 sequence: CATGGGPGTSLRETQYF. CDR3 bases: TGTGCCACGGGGGGCGGACCCGGGACTAGCTTGAGAGAGACCCAGTACTTC.